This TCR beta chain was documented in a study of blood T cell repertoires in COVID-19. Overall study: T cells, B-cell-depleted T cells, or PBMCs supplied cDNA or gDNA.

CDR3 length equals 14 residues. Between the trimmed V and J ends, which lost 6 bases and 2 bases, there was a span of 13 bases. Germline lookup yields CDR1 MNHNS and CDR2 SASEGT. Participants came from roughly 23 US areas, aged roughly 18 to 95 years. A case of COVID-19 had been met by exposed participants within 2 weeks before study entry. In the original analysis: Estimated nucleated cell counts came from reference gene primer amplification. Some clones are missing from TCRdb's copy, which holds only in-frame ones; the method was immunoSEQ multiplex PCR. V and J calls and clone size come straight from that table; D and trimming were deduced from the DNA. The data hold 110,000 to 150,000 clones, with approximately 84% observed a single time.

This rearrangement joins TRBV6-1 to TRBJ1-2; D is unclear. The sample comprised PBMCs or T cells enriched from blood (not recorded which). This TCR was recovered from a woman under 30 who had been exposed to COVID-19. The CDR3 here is CASRMPGSNYGYTF. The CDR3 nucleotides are TGTGCCAGCAGGATGCCGGGATCCAACTATGGCTACACCTTC.